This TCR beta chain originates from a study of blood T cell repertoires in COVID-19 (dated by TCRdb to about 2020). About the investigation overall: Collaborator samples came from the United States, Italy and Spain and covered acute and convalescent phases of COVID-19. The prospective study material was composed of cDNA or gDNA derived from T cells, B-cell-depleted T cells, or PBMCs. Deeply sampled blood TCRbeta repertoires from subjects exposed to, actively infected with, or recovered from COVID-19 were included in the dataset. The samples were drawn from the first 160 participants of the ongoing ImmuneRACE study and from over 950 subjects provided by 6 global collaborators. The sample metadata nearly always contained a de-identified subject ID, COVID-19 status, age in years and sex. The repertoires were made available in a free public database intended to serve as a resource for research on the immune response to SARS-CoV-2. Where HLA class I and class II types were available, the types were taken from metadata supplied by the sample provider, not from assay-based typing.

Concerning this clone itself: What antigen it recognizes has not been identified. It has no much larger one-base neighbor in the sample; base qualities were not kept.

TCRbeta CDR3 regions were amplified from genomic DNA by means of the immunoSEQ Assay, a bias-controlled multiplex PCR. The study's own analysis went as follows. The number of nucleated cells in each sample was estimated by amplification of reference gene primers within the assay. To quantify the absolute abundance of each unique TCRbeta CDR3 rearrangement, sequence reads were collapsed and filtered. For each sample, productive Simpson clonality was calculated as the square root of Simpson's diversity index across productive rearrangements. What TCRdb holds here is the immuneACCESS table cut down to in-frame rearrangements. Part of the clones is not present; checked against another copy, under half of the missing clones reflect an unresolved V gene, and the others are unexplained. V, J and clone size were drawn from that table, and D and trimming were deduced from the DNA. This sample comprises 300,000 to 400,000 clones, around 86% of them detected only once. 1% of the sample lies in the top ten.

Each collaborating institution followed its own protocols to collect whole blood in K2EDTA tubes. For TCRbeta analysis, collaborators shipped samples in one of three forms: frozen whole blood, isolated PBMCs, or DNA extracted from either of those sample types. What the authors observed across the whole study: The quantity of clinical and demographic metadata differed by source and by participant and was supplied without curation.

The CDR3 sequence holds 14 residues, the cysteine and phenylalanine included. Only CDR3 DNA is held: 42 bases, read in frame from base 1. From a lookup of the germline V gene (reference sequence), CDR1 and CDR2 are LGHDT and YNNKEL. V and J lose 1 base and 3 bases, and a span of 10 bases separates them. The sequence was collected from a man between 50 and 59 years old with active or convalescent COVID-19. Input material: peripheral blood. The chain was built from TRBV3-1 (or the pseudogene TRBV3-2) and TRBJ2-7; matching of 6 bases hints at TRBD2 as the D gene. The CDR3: CASSQGREVYEQYF. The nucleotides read TGTGCCAGCAGCCAAGGCAGGGAGGTCTACGAGCAGTACTTC.